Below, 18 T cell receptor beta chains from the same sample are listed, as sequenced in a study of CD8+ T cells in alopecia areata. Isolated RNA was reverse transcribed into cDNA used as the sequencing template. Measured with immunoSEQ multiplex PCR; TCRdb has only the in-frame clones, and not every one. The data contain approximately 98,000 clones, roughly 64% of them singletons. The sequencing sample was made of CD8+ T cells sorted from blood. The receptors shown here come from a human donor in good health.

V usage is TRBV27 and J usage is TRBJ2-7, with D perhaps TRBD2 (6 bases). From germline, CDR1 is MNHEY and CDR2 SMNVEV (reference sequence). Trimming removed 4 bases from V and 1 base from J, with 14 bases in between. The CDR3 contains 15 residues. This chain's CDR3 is CASSYSGDSSYEQYF. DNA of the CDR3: TGTGCCAGCAGTTACTCCGGGGACTCTTCCTACGAGCAGTACTTC.

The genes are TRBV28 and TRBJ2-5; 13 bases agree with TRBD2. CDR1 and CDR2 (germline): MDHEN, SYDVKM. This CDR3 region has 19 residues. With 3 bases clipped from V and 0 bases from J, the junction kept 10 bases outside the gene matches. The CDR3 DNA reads TGTGCCAGCAGTTTCCATGCCCGAGGACTAGCGGGGGACCAAGAGACCCAGTACTTC. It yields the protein CASSFHARGLAGDQETQYF.

CDR3 sequence reads: CATLTQPQHF. The CDR3 DNA follows: TGTGCCACCCTGACGCAGCCCCAGCATTTT. The chain couples TRBV21-1 to TRBJ1-5. TRBV21-1 is assigned pseudogene status. The CDR3 is 10 residues long.

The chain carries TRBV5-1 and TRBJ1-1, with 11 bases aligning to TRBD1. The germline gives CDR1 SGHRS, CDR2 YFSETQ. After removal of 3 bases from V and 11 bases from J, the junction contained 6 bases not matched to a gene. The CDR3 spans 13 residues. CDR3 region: CASSSDRGRGAFF. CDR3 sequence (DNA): TGCGCCAGCAGCTCGGACAGGGGGCGGGGTGCTTTCTTT.

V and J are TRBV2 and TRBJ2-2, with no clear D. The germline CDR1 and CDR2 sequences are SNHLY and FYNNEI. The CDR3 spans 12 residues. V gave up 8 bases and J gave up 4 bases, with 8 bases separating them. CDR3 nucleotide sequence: TGTGCCAGCTCCCTTTCCACCGGGGAGCTGTTTTTT. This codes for CASSLSTGELFF.

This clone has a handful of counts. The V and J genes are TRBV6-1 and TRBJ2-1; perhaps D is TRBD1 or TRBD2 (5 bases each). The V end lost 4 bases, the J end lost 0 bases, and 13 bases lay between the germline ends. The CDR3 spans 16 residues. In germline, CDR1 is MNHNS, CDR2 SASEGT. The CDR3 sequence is CASSASGASSYNEQFF. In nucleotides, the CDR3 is TGTGCCAGCAGTGCCTCCGGGGCGAGCTCCTACAATGAGCAGTTCTTC.

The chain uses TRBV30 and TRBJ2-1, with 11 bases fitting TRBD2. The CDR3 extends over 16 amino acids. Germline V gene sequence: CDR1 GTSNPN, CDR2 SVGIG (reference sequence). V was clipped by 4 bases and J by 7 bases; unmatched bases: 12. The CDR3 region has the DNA TGTGCCTGGACCTTAGCGGGGGGGCCAGGGGCGAATGAGCAGTTCTTC. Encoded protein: CAWTLAGGPGANEQFF.

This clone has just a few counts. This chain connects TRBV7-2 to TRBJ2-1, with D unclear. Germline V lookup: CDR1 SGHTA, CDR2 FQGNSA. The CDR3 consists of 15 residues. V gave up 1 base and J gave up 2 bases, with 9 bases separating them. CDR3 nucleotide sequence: TGTGCCAGCAGCTTAGTGTTTGTTGCCTACAATGAGCAGTTCTTC. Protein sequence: CASSLVFVAYNEQFF. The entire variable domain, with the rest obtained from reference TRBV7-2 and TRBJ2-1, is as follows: GAGVSQSPSNKVTEKGKDVELRCDPISGHTALYWYRQSLGQGLEFLIYFQGNSAPDKSGLPSDRFSAERTGGSVSTLTIQRTQQEDSAVYLCASSLVFVAYNEQFFGPGTRLTVL.

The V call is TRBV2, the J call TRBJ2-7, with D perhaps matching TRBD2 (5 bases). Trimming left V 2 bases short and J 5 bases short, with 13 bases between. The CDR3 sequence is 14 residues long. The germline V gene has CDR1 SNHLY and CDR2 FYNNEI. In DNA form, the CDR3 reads TGTGCCAGCAGTGAACCCAGGCTGGGAGACGAGCAGTACTTC. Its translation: CASSEPRLGDEQYF. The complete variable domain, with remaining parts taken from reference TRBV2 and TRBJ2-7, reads EPEVTQTPSHQVTQMGQEVILRCVPISNHLYFYWYRQILGQKVEFLVSFYNNEISEKSEIFDDQFSVERPDGSNFTLKIRSTKLEDSAMYFCASSEPRLGDEQYFGPGTRLTVT.

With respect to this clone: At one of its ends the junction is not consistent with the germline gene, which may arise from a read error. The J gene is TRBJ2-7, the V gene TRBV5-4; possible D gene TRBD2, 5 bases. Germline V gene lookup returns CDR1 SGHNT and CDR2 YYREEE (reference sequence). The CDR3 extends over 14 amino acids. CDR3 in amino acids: CASSWAASSYEQYF. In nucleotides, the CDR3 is TGCGCCAGCAGCTGGGCTGCTAGCAGCTACGAGCAGTACTTC.

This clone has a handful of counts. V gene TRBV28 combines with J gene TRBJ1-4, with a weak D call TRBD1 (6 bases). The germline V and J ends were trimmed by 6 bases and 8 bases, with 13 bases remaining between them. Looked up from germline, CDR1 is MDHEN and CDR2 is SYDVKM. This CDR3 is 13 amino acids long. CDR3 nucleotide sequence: TGTGCCAGCAGCACCCACAGGGACGAAAAACTGTTTTTT. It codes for CASSTHRDEKLFF. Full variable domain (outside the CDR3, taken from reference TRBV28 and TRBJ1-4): DVKVTQSSRYLVKRTGEKVFLECVQDMDHENMFWYRQDPGLGLRLIYFSYDVKMKEKGDIPEGYSVSREKKERFSLILESASTNQTSMYLCASSTHRDEKLFFGSGTQLSVL.

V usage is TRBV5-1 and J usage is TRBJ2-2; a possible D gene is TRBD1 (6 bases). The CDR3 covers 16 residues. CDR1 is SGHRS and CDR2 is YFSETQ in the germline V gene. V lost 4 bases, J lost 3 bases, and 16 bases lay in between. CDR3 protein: CASSANRAYDTGELFF. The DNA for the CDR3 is TGCGCCAGCAGCGCCAACAGGGCGTACGACACCGGGGAGCTGTTTTTT.

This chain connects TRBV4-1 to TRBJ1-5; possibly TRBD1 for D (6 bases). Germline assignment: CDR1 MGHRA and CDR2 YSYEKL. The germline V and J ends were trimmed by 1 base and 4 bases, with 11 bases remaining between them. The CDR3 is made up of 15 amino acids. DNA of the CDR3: TGCGCCAGCAGCCAAGTGCCAGGGGAGAATCAGCCCCAGCATTTT. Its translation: CASSQVPGENQPQHF.

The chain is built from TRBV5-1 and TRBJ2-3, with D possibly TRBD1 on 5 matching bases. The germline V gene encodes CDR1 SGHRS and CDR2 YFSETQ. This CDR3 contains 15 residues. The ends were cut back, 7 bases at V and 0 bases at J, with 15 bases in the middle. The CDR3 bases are TGCGCCAGCCTCCAACCCCGACAGAGCACAGATACGCAGTATTTT. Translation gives CASLQPRQSTDTQYF. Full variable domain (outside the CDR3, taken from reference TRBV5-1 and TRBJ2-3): KAGVTQTPRYLIKTRGQQVTLSCSPISGHRSVSWYQQTPGQGLQFLFEYFSETQRNKGNFPGRFSGRQFSNSRSEMNVSTLELGDSALYLCASLQPRQSTDTQYFGPGTRLTVL.

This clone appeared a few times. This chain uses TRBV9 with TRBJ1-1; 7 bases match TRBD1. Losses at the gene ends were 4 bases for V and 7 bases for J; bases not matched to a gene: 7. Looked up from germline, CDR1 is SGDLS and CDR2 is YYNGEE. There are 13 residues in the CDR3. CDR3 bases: TGTGCCAGCAGCCCAAGGACAGGCGATGAAGCTTTCTTT. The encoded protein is CASSPRTGDEAFF.

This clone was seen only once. CDR3 nucleotide sequence: TGTGCCGTTCGACAGGACACATTCACAGATACGCAGTATTTT. It is translated as CAVRQDTFTDTQYF. The chain joins TRBV4-2 to TRBJ2-3, with D possibly TRBD1 on 6 matching bases. V shed 11 bases and J shed 2 bases, with 17 bases lying between them. In germline, CDR1 is LGHNA, CDR2 YNFKEQ. The CDR3 is made up of 14 amino acids.

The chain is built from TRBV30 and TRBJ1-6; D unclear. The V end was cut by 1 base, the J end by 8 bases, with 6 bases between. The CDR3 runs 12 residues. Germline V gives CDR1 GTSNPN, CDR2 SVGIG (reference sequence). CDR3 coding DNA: TGTGCCTGGAGTGCCTGGGATTCACCCCTCCACTTT. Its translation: CAWSAWDSPLHF.

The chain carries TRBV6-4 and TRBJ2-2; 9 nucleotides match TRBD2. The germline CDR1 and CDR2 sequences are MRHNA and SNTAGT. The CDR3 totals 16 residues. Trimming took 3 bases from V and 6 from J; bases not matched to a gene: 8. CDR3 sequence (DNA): TGTGCCAGCAGTGAGGGCGGGGGGGCCTCGGCCGGGGAGCTGTTTTTT. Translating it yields CASSEGGGASAGELFF.